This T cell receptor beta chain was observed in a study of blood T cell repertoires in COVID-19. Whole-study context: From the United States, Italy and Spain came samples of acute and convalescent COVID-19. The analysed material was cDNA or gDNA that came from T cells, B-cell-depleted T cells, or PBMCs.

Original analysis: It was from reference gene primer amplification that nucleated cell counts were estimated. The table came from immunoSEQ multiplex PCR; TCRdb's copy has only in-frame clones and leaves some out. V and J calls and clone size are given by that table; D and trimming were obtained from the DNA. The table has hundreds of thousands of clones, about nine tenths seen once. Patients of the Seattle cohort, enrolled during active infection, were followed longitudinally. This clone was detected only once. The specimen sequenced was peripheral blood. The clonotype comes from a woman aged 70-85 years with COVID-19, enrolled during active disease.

The CDR3 region has the DNA TGCGCCAGCAGCTTGGGTTCTAGCGGGGGCTTGGGGGATGAGCAGTTCTTC. Translation gives CASSLGSSGGLGDEQFF. The chain is built from TRBV5-1 and TRBJ2-1; 10 bases line up with TRBD2. CDR1 is SGHRS and CDR2 is YFSETQ in the germline V gene. The CDR3 extends over 17 amino acids. J was trimmed by 8 bases and V by 0 bases; bases with no gene match: 11.